This is a list of T cell receptor beta chains from one sample in a study of blood T cell repertoires in COVID-19. Produced via immunoSEQ multiplex PCR; TCRdb's table is partial and in-frame only. The table shows 300,000 to 350,000 clones, with approximately 88% occurring only once. Material for sequencing was peripheral blood. The source of these receptors is a woman aged 25 to 39 with COVID-19, enrolled during active disease. CDR3s leave out the opening cysteine and the closing phenylalanine or tryptophan. D genes are given only for firm matches.

j_gene: TRBJ2-3
d_gene: .
v_gene: TRBV9
CDR3aa: ASSVGRSDTQY

j_gene: TRBJ1-3
d_gene: .
v_gene: TRBV7-9
CDR3aa: ASSLRGSSGNTIY

j_gene: TRBJ2-5
d_gene: .
v_gene: TRBV20-1
CDR3aa: SASRGGGASETQY

j_gene: TRBJ1-6
d_gene: TRBD1
v_gene: TRBV6-1
CDR3aa: ASSGPGQGPNSPLH

j_gene: TRBJ2-7
d_gene: .
v_gene: TRBV27
CDR3aa: ASSSVAPRYEQY

j_gene: TRBJ1-1
d_gene: TRBD1
v_gene: TRBV3-1/TRBV3-2
CDR3aa: ASSPGTGDTEAF

j_gene: TRBJ1-1
d_gene: .
v_gene: TRBV7-8
CDR3aa: ASSSAGRGTEAF

j_gene: TRBJ1-1
d_gene: .
v_gene: TRBV27
CDR3aa: ASSFLPYSIGGVAF

j_gene: TRBJ1-1
d_gene: TRBD1
v_gene: TRBV7-2
CDR3aa: ASSLDRGGYTEAF

j_gene: TRBJ1-1
d_gene: .
v_gene: TRBV7-9
CDR3aa: ASFTGVNTEAF

j_gene: TRBJ1-1
d_gene: .
v_gene: TRBV5-4
CDR3aa: ASSLQAGSEAF

j_gene: TRBJ2-1
d_gene: .
v_gene: TRBV5-1
CDR3aa: ASSLVLGNEQF

j_gene: TRBJ2-1
d_gene: TRBD2
v_gene: TRBV6-1
CDR3aa: ASSELSGGRDEQF

j_gene: TRBJ1-4
d_gene: TRBD1
v_gene: TRBV3-1/TRBV3-2
CDR3aa: ASSQRTGREKLF

j_gene: TRBJ1-5
d_gene: .
v_gene: TRBV21-1
CDR3aa: ASSYLGGYQPQH

j_gene: TRBJ1-2
d_gene: .
v_gene: TRBV2
CDR3aa: ASSEANYGYT